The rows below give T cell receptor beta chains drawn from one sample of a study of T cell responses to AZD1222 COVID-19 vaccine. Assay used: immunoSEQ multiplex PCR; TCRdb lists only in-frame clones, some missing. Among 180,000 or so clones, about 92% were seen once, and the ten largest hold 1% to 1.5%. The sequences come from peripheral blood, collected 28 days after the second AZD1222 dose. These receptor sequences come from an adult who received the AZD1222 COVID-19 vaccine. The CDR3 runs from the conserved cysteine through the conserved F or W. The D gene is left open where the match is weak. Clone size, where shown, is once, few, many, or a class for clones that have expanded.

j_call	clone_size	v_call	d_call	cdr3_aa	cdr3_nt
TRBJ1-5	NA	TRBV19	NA	CASSIVGGSNQPQHF	TGTGCCAGTAGTATCGTGGGCGGAAGCAATCAGCCCCAGCATTTT
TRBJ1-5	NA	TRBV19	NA	CASSIGAPQHF	TGTGCCAGTAGTATAGGGGCGCCCCAGCATTTT
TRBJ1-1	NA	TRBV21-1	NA	CASSKAGGETLNTEAFF	TGTGCCAGCAGCAAAGCCGGGGGTGAGACTCTGAACACTGAAGCTTTCTTT
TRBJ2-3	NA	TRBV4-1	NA	CASSPPAGTQYF	TGCGCCAGCAGCCCCCCGGCGGGTACGCAGTATTTT
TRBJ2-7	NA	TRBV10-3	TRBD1	CAISGTAYEQYF	TGTGCCATCAGCGGGACAGCCTACGAGCAGTACTTC
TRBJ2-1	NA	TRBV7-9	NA	CASSLGWDEQFF	TGTGCCAGCAGCTTGGGGTGGGATGAGCAGTTCTTC
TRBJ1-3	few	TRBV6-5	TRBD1	CASSPQGAGNTIYF	TGTGCCAGCAGTCCGCAGGGGGCTGGAAACACCATATATTTT
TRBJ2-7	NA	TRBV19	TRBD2	CASSPFGLAGYEQYF	TGTGCCAGTAGTCCCTTCGGACTAGCGGGTTACGAGCAGTACTTC
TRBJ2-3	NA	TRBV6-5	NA	CASSPPGSTDTQYF	TGTGCCAGCAGCCCACCCGGGAGCACAGATACGCAGTATTTT
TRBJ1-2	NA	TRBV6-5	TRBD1	CASSYGTGGVEGYTF	TGTGCCAGCAGTTACGGGACAGGGGGCGTCGAAGGCTACACCTTC
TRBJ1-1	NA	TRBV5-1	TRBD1	CASSLTQGSAFF	TGCGCCAGCAGCTTAACACAGGGGTCGGCTTTCTTT
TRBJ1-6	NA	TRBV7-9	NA	CASTPPLGGYNSPLHF	TGTGCCAGCACTCCACCCCTGGGGGGGTATAATTCACCCCTCCACTTT
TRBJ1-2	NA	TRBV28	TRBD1	CASSPTGGANYGYTF	TGTGCCAGCAGTCCGACAGGGGGCGCGAACTATGGCTACACCTTC
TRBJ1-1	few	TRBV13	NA	CASSLGDRMNTEAFF	TGTGCCAGCAGCTTAGGGGACAGAATGAACACTGAAGCTTTCTTT
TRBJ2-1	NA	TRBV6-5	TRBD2	CASSYATSGNRNEQFF	TGTGCCAGCAGTTACGCGACTAGCGGGAATCGTAATGAGCAGTTCTTC
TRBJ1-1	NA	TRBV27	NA	CASRLLEGTEAFF	TGTGCCAGCAGACTTCTCGAAGGAACTGAAGCTTTCTTT
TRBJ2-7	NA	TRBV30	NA	CAWSVVGGQYF	TGTGCCTGGAGTGTTGTGGGGGGGCAGTACTTC
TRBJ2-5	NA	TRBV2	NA	CASSESGDVETQYF	TGTGCCAGCAGTGAATCCGGGGACGTGGAGACCCAGTACTTC
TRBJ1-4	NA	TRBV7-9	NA	CASSLGYQETNEKLFF	TGTGCCAGCAGCCTAGGATATCAGGAAACTAATGAAAAACTGTTTTTT
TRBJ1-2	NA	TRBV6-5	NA	CASSFSWGAYGYTF	TGTGCCAGCAGTTTCTCCTGGGGTGCCTATGGCTACACCTTC
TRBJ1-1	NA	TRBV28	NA	CASSLRGPGQTTEAFF	TGTGCCAGCAGTTTAAGGGGCCCCGGGCAAACAACTGAAGCTTTCTTT
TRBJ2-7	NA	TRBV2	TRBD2	CASRLTSGAGEQYF	TGTGCCAGCCGCCTGACTAGCGGGGCGGGCGAGCAGTACTTC
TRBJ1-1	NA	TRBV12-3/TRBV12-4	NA	CASSRVGTEAFF	TGTGCCAGCAGCAGGGTGGGCACTGAAGCTTTCTTT
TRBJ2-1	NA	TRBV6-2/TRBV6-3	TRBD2	CASSQATSGRANEQFF	TGTGCCAGCAGCCAAGCAACTAGCGGGAGGGCCAATGAGCAGTTCTTC
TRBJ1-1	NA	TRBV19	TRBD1	CASSTWGTGGTEAFF	TGTGCCAGTAGTACATGGGGGACAGGGGGCACTGAAGCTTTCTTT
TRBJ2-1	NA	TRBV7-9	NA	CASSFFQGLNEQFF	TGTGCCAGCAGCTTTTTTCAGGGTCTGAATGAGCAGTTCTTC
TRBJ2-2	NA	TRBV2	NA	CASSPRTGGHTGELFF	TGTGCCAGCAGTCCACGGACCGGGGGACATACCGGGGAGCTGTTTTTT
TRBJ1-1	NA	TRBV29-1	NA	CSVSEDGNTEAFF	TGCAGCGTTTCGGAGGACGGGAACACTGAAGCTTTCTTT
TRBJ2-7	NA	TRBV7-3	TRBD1	CASSLNIGQGFEQYF	TGTGCCAGCAGCTTAAATATAGGACAGGGTTTCGAGCAGTACTTC
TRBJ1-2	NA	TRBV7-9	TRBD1	CASSSGTGNYGYTF	TGTGCCAGCAGCTCAGGGACAGGAAATTATGGCTACACCTTC
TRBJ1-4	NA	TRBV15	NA	CATSRDRASPSEKLFF	TGTGCCACCAGCAGAGATAGAGCCTCCCCTAGTGAAAAACTGTTTTTT
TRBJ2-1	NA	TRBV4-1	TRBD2	CASSQESTSGGDNEQFF	TGCGCCAGCAGCCAAGAAAGTACCAGCGGGGGGGACAATGAGCAGTTCTTC
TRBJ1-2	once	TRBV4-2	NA	CASSQDGGSPFNYGYTF	TGTGCCAGCAGCCAAGATGGTGGCAGCCCATTTAACTATGGCTACACCTTC
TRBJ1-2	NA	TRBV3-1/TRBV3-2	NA	CASSPDLGGYTF	TGTGCCAGCAGCCCCGACTTGGGGGGCTACACCTTC
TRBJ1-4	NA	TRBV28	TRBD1	CASSSPGTGSEKLFF	TGTGCCAGCAGTTCCCCGGGGACAGGGAGTGAAAAACTGTTTTTT
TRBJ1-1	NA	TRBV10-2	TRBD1	CASSGQGAEAFF	TGCGCCAGCAGTGGACAGGGGGCTGAAGCTTTCTTT
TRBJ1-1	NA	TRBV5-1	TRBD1	CASSLPGQGATSEAFF	TGCGCCAGCAGCTTGCCCGGACAGGGGGCAACCTCTGAAGCTTTCTTT
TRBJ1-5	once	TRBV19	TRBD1	CASVTGGARQPQHF	TGTGCCAGCGTGACAGGGGGCGCGAGGCAGCCCCAGCATTTT
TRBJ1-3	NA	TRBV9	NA	CASSVVPQGRSGNTIYF	TGTGCCAGCAGCGTAGTCCCCCAGGGGCGATCGGGAAACACCATATATTTT
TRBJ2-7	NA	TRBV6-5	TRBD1	CASSLGQSLGEQYF	TGTGCCAGCAGTTTGGGACAGTCCCTCGGCGAGCAGTACTTC
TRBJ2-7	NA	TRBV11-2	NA	CASSLGMAINYEQYF	TGTGCCAGCAGCTTAGGTATGGCGATCAACTACGAGCAGTACTTC
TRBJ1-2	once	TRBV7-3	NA	CASSLTGGTGYTF	TGTGCCAGCAGCTTAACTGGAGGGACTGGCTACACCTTC
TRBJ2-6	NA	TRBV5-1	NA	CASSLVPIQGSGANVLTF	TGCGCCAGCAGCTTGGTCCCGATACAGGGCTCTGGGGCCAACGTCCTGACTTTC
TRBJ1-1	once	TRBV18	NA	CASSPSSVSAEAFF	TGTGCCAGCTCACCAAGCAGTGTGAGCGCTGAAGCTTTCTTT
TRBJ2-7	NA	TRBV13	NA	CASRFQGTPSYEQYF	TGTGCCAGCAGATTCCAGGGGACACCTTCCTACGAGCAGTACTTC
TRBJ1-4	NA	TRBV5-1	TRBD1	CASSPGQGYEKLFF	TGCGCCAGCAGCCCGGGACAGGGTTATGAAAAACTGTTTTTT
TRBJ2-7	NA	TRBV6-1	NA	CASSEEVGQSYEQYF	TGTGCCAGCAGTGAAGAGGTAGGACAGTCCTACGAGCAGTACTTC
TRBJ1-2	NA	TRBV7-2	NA	CASSANPGPFGYTF	TGTGCCAGCAGCGCAAATCCGGGACCCTTTGGCTACACCTTC